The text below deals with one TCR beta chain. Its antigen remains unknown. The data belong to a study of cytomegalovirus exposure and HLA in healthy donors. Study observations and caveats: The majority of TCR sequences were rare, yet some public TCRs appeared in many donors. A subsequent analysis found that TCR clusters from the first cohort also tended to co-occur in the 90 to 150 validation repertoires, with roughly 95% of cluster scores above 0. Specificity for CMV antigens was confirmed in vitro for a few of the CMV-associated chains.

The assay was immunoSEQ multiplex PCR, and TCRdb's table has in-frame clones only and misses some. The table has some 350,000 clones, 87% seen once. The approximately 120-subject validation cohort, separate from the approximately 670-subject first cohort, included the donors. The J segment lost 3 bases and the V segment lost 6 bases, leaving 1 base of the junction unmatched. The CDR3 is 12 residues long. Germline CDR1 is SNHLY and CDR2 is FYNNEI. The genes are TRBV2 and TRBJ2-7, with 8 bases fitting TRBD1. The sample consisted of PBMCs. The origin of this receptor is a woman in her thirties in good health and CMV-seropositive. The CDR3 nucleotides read TGTGCCAGCAGGGACAGGGACTACGAGCAGTACTTC. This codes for CASRDRDYEQYF. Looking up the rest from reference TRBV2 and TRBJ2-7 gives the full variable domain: EPEVTQTPSHQVTQMGQEVILRCVPISNHLYFYWYRQILGQKVEFLVSFYNNEISEKSEIFDDQFSVERPDGSNFTLKIRSTKLEDSAMYFCASRDRDYEQYFGPGTRLTVT.